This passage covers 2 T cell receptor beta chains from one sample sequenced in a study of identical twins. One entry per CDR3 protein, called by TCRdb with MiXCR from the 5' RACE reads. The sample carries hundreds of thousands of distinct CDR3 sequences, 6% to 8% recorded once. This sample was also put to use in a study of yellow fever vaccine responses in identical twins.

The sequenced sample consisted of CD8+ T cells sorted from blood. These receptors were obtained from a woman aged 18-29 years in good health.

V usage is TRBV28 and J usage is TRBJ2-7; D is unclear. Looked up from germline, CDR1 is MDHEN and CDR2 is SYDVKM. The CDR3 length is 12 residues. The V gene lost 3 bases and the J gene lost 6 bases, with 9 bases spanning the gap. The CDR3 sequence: CASSFGSAEQYF. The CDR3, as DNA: TGTGCCAGCAGTTTCGGATCGGCCGAGCAGTACTTC.

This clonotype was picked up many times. The CDR3 sequence is CASSLVVAGMTDTQYF. In DNA, the CDR3 is TGTGCCAGCAGCTTAGTCGTAGCGGGTATGACAGATACGCAGTATTTT. The chain employs TRBV7-9 and TRBJ2-3; TRBD2 aligns across 7 bases. The V gene end was trimmed by 1 base and the J gene end by 3 bases; junction bases not matched to a gene: 7. The CDR3 spans 16 residues. In germline, CDR1 is SEHNR, CDR2 FQNEAQ (reference sequence).